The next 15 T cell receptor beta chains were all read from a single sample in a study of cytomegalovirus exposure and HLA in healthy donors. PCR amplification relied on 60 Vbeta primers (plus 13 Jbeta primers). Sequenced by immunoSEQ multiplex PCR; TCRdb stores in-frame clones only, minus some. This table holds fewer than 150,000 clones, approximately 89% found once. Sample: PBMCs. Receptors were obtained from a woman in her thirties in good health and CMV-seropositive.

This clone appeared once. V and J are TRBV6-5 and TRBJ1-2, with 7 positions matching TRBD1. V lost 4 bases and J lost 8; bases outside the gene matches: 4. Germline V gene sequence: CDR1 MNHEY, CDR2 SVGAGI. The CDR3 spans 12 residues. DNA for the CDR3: TGTGCCAGCAGTTCGCAGGGGGGCGGCTACACCTTC. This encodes CASSSQGGGYTF.

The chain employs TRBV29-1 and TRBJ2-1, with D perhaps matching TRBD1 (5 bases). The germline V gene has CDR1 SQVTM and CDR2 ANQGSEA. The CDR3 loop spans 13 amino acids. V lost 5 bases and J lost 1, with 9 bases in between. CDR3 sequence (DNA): TGCAGCGTTACAACAGGTTCCTACAATGAGCAGTTCTTC. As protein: CSVTTGSYNEQFF.

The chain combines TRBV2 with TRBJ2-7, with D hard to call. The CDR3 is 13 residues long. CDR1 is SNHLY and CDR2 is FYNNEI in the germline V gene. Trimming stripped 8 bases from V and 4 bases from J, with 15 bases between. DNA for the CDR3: TGTGCCAGCCGAACGATTATGACTTACGAGCAGTACTTC. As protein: CASRTIMTYEQYF. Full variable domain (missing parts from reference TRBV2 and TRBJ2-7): EPEVTQTPSHQVTQMGQEVILRCVPISNHLYFYWYRQILGQKVEFLVSFYNNEISEKSEIFDDQFSVERPDGSNFTLKIRSTKLEDSAMYFCASRTIMTYEQYFGPGTRLTVT.

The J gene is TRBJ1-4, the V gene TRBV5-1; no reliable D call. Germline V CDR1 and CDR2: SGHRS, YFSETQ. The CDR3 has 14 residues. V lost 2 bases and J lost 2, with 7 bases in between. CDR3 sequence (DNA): TGCGCCAGCAGCTTCGGAGGTACTAATGAAAAACTGTTTTTT. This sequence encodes CASSFGGTNEKLFF.

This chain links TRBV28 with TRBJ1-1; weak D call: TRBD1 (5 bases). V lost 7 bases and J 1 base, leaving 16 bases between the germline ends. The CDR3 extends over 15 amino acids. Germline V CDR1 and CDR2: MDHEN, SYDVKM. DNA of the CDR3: TGTGCCAGCAACCGGGGGGGGGACGGGAACACTGAAGCTTTCTTT. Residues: CASNRGGDGNTEAFF.

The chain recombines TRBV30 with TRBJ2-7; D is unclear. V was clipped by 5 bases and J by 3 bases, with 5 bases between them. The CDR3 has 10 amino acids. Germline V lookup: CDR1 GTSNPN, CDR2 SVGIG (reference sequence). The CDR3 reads CAWGNYEQYF. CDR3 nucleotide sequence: TGTGCCTGGGGCAACTACGAGCAGTACTTC.

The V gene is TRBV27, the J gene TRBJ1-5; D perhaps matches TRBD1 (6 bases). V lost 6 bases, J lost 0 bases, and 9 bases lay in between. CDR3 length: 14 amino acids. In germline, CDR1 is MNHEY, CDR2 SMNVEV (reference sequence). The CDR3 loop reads CASRQGNSNQPQHF. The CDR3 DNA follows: TGTGCCAGCAGACAGGGTAATAGCAATCAGCCCCAGCATTTT.

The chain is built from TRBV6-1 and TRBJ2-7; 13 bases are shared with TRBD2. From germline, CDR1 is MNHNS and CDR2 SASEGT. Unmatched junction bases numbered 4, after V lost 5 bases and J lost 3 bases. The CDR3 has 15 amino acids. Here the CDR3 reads CASSLRTSGSYEQYF. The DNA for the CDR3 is TGTGCCAGCAGTCTTCGGACTAGCGGGAGCTACGAGCAGTACTTC.

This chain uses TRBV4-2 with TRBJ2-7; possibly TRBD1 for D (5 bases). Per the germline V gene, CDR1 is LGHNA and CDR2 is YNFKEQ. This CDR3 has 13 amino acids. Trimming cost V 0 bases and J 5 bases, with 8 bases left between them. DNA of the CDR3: TGTGCCAGCAGCCAAGATCAGGGAAACGAGCAGTACTTC. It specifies CASSQDQGNEQYF.

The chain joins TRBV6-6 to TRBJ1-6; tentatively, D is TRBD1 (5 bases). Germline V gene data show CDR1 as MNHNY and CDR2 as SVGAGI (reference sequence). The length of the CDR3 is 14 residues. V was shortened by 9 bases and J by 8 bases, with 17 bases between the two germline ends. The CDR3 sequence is CASGAVGGYSPLHF. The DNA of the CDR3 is TGTGCCAGTGGCGCTGTCGGGGGTTATTCACCCCTCCACTTT.

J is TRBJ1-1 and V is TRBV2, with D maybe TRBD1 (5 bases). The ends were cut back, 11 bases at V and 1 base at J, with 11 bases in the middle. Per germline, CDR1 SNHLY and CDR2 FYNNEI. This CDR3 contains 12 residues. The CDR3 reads CAGKQANTEAFF. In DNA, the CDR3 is TGTGCCGGAAAACAGGCGAACACTGAAGCTTTCTTT.

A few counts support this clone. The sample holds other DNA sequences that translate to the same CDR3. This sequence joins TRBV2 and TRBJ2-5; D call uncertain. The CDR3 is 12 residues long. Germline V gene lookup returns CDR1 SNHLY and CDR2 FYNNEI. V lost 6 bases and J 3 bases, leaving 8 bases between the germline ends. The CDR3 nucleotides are TGTGCCAGCAGCGTTGTAGAAGAGACCCAGTACTTC. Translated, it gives CASSVVEETQYF.

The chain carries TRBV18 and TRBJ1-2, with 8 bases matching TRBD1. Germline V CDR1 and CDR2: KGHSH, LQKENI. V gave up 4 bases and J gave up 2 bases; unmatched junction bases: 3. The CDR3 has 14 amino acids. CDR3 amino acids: CASSRQGANYGYTF. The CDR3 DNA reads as TGTGCCAGCTCACGGCAGGGGGCCAACTATGGCTACACCTTC.

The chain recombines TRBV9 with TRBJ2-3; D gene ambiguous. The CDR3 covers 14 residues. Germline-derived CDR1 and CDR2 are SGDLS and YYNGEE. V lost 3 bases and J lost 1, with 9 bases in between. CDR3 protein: CASSALGGTDTQYF. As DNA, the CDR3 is TGTGCCAGCAGCGCCCTAGGAGGCACAGATACGCAGTATTTT.

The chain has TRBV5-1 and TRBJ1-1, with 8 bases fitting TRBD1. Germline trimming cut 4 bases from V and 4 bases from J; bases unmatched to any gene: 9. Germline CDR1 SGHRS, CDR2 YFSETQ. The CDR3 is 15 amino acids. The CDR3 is CASSPLQGAGTEAFF. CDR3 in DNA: TGCGCCAGCAGCCCCCTCCAGGGGGCAGGCACTGAAGCTTTCTTT.